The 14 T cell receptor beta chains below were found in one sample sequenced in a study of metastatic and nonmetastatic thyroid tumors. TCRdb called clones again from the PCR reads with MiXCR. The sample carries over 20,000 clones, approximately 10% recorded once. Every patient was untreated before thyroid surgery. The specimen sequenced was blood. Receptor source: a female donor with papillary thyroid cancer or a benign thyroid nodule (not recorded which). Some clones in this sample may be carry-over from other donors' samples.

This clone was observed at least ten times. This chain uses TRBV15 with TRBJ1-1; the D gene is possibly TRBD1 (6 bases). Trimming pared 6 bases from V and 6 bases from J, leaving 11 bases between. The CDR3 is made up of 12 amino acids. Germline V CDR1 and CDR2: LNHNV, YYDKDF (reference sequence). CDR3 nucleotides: TGTGCCACCAGTTCAGGGGCGGCTGAAGCTTTCTTT. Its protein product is CATSSGAAEAFF.

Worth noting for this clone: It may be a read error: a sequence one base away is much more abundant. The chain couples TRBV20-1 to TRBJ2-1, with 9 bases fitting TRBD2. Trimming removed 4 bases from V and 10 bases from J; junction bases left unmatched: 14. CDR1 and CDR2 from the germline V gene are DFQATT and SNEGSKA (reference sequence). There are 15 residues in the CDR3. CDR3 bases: TGCAGTGCTACCCACGGGGGCTCTAGCGGGATGGAGCAGTTCTTC. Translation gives CSATHGGSSGMEQFF.

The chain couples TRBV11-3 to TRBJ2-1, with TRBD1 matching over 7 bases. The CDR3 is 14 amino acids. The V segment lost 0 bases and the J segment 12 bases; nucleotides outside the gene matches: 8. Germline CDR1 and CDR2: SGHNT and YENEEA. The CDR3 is CASSLDFTGAGQFF. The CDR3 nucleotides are TGTGCCAGCAGCTTAGACTTTACAGGGGCCGGGCAGTTCTTC.

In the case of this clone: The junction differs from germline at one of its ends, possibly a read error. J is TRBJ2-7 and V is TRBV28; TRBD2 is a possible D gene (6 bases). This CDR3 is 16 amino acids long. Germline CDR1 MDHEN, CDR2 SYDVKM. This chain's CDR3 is CASSFTRDLLGYEHYF. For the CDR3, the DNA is TGTGCCAGCAGTTTCACAAGGGACTTGCTTGGATACGAGCATTACTTC.

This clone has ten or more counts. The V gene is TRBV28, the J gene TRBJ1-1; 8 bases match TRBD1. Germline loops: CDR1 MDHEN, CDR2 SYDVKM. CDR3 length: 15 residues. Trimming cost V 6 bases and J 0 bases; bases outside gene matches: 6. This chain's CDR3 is CASREGQAMNTEAFF. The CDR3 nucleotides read TGTGCCAGCAGGGAGGGACAGGCAATGAACACTGAAGCTTTCTTT.

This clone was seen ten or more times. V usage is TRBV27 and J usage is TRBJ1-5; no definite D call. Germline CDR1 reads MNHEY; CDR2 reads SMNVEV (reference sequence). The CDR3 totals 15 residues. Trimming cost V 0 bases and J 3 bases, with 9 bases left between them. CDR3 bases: TGTGCCAGCAGTTTATCCAGCCAGGCCAATCAGCCCCAGCATTTT. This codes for CASSLSSQANQPQHF.

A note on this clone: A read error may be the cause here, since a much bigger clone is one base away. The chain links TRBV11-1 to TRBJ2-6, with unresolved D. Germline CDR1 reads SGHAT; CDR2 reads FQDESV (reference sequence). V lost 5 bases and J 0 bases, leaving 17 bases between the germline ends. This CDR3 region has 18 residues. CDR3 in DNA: TGTGCCAGCAGCACTGGCGCCTCGGACGCCTCTGGGGCCAACGTCCTGACTTTC. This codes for CASSTGASDASGANVLTF.

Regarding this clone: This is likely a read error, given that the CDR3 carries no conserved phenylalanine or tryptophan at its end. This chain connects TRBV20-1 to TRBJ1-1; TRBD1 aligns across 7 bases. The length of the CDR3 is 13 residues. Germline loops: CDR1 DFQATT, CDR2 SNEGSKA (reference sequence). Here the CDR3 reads CSARVRGGTEAFI. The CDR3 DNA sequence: TGCAGTGCTAGAGTTCGAGGGGGCACTGAGGCTTTCATT.

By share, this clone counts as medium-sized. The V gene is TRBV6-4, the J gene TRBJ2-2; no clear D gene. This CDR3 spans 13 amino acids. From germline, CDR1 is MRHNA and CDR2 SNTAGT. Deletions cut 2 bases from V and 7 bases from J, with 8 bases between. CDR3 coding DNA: TGTGCCAGCAGTGACGCCTACAGCGGGGAGCTGTTTTTT. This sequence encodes CASSDAYSGELFF.

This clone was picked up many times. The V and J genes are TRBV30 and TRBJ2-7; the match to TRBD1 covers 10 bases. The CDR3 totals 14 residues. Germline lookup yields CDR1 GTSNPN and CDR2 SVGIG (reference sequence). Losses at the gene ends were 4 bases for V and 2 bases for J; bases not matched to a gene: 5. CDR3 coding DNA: TGTGCCTGGACGCGGACAGGGGGACCCTACGAGCAGTACTTC. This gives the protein CAWTRTGGPYEQYF.

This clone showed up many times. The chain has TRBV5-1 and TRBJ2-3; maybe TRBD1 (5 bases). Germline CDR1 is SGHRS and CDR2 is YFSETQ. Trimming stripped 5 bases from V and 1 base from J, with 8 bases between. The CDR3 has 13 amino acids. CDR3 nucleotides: TGCGCCAGCAGTCCACAGGGCACAGATACGCAGTATTTT. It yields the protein CASSPQGTDTQYF.

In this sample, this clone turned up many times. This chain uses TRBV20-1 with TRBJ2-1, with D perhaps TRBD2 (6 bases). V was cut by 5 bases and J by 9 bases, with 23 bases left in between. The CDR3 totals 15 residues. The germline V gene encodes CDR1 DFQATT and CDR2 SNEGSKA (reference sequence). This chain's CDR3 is CSAPLSDGVGGEQFF. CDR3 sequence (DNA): TGCAGTGCTCCCCTATCGGACGGAGTGGGGGGTGAGCAGTTCTTC.

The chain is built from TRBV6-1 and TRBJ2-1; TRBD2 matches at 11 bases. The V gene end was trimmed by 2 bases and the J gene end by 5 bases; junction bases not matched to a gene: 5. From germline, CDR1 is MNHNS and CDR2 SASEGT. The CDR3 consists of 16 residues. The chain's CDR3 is CASSEIVGLADNEQFF. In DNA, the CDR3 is TGTGCCAGCAGTGAAATTGTGGGACTAGCGGACAATGAGCAGTTCTTC.

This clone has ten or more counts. DNA of the CDR3: TGTGCCAGCAGCGCAGACAGGGTAGGAGCTAACTATGGCTACACCTTC. Translating it yields CASSADRVGANYGYTF. This chain connects TRBV5-6 to TRBJ1-2, with 7 nucleotides matching TRBD1. In germline, CDR1 is SGHDT, CDR2 YYEEEE. This CDR3 region has 16 residues. Unmatched junction bases numbered 9, after V lost 4 bases and J lost 0 bases. Drawing the rest from reference TRBV5-6 and TRBJ1-2, the complete variable domain is DAGVTQSPTHLIKTRGQQVTLRCSPKSGHDTVSWYQQALGQGPQFIFQYYEEEERQRGNFPDRFSGHQFPNYSSELNVNALLLGDSALYLCASSADRVGANYGYTFGSGTRLTVV.